The T cell receptor beta chain described here comes from a study of blood T cell repertoires in COVID-19. In the source study's methods: Amplification of reference gene primers was used by the study to estimate nucleated cell counts. The table came from immunoSEQ multiplex PCR; TCRdb's copy has only in-frame clones and leaves some out. V and J calls and clone size follow that table, whereas D and trimming were derived from the DNA. The table shows about 200,000 clones, with roughly 91% occurring only once. Per germline, CDR1 SQVTM and CDR2 ANQGSEA. CDR3 length: 13 amino acids. V was trimmed by 7 bases and J by 6 bases, leaving 18 bases between them.

Material for sequencing was peripheral blood. This TCR derives from a man in his forties or fifties with active or convalescent COVID-19. The chain carries TRBV29-1 and TRBJ1-1; tentative D call: TRBD1 (6 bases). The CDR3 protein is CSGLGGALAEAFF. DNA for the CDR3: TGCAGCGGACTCGGGGGGGCGCTGGCTGAAGCTTTCTTT.